This T cell receptor (beta chain) derives from a study of cytomegalovirus exposure and HLA in healthy donors. Regarding this clone: Other DNA sequences of this sample code for an identical CDR3.

Germline trimming cut 1 base from V and 9 bases from J; bases unmatched to any gene: 4. The CDR3 consists of 14 residues. Germline V gene sequence: CDR1 MGHRA, CDR2 YSYEKL. PCR primers comprised 60 Vbeta and 13 Jbeta primers. TCRdb's copy holds only in-frame clones and misses some; the assay was immunoSEQ multiplex PCR. The repertoire consists of 200,000 to 250,000 clones, with around 89% occurring once and the leading ten covering 1%. The V call is TRBV4-1, the J call TRBJ2-1; TRBD2 matches at 9 bases. Sequenced material: PBMCs. This sequence was found in a young woman in good health and CMV-seronegative. CDR3 bases: TGCGCCAGCAGCCAAGTCGCGGGAGGGGGTGAGCAGTTCTTC. Translated, it gives CASSQVAGGGEQFF.